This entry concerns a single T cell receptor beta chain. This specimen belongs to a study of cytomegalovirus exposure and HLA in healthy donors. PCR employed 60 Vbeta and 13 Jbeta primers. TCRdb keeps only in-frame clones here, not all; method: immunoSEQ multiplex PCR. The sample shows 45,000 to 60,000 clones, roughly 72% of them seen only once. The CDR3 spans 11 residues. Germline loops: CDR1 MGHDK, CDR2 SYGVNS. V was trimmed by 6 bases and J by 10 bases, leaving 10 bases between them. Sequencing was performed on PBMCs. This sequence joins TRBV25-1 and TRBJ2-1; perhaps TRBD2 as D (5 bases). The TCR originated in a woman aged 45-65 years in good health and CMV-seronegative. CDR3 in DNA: TGTGCCAGCAGCCCCGGGGTCGAGCAGTTCTTC. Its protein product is CASSPGVEQFF.